This TCR beta chain was observed in a study of cytomegalovirus exposure and HLA in healthy donors. General study points: Among TCR sequences, most were rare, though some public TCRs appeared in many donors.

The CDR3 runs 16 residues. Germline V lookup: CDR1 MNHNS, CDR2 SASEGT. Trimming left V 3 bases short and J 9 bases short, with 18 bases between. Comment on this clone: Its matching antigen is unknown.

60 Vbeta and 13 Jbeta primers were used in PCR. Data came from immunoSEQ multiplex PCR; TCRdb stores just in-frame clones and leaves some out. The table shows some 150,000 clones, with nearly 80% occurring only once. Sequenced: PBMCs. The chain has TRBV6-1 and TRBJ1-6, with a weak D call TRBD1 (5 bases). This sequence originates from a woman under 40 in good health and CMV-seronegative. CDR3 sequence (DNA): TGTGCCAGCAGTGAGGCCCCCCGGCAGGGTGGTTCACCCCTCCACTTT. It specifies CASSEAPRQGGSPLHF.